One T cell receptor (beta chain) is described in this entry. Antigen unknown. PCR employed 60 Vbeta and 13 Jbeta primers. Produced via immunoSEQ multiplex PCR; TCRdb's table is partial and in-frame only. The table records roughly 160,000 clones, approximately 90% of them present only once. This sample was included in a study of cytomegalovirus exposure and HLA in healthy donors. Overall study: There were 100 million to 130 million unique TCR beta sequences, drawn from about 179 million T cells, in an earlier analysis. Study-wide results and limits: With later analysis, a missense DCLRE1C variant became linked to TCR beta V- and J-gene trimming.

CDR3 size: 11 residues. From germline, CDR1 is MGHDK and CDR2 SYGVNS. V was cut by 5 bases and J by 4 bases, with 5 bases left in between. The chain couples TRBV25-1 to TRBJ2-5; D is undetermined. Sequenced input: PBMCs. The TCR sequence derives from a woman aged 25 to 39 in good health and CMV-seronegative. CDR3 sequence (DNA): TGTGCCAGCAGTCAGGCAGAGACCCAGTACTTC. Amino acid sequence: CASSQAETQYF.